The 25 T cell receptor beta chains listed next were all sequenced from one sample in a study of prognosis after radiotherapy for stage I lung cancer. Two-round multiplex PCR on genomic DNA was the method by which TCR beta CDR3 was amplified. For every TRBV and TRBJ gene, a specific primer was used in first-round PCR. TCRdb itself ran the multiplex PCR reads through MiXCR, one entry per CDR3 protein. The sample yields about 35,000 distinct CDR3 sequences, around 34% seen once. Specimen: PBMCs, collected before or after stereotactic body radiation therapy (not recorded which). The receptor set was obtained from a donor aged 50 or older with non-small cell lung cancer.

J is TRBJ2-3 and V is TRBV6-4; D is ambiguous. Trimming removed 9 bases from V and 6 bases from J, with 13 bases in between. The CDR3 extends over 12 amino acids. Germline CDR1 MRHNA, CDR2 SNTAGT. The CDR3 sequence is CARSPHRDTQYF. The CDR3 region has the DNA TGTGCCAGAAGTCCACACCGGGATACGCAGTATTTT.

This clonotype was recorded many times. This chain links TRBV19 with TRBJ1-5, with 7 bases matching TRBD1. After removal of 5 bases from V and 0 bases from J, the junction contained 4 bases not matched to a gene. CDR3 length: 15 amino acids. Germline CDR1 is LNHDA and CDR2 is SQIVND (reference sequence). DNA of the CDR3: TGTGCCAGTAGTCTCTGGACAGGTAGCAATCAGCCCCAGCATTTT. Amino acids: CASSLWTGSNQPQHF.

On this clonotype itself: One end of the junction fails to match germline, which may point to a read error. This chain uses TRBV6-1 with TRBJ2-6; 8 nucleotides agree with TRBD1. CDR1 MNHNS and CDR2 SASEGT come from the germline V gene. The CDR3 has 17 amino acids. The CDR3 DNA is TGTGCCAGCATATCCTGGACAGGGTACTCTGGTGCCAACGTCCTGACTTTC. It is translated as CASISWTGYSGANVLTF.

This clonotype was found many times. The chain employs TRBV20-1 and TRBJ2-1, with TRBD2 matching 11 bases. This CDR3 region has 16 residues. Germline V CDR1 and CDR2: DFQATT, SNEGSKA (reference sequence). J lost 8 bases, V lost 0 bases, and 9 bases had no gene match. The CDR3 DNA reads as TGCAGTGCTAGAGAAGGAGTAGCGGGGGGGCAGGATGAGCAGTTCTTC. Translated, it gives CSAREGVAGGQDEQFF.

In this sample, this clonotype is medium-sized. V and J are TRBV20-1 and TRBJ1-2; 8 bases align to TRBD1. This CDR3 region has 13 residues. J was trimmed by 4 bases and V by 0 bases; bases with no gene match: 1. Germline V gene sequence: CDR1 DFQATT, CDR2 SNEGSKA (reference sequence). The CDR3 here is CSARETGGYGYTF. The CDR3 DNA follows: TGCAGTGCTAGAGAAACAGGGGGCTATGGCTACACCTTC.

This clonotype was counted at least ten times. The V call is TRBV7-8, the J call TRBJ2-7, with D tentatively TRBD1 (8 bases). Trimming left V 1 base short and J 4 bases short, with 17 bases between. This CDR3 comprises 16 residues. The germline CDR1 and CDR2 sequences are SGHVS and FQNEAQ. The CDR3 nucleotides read TGTGCCAGCAGCTTAGGGGGGGGACAGGTCCCGTACGAGCAGTACTTC. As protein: CASSLGGGQVPYEQYF.

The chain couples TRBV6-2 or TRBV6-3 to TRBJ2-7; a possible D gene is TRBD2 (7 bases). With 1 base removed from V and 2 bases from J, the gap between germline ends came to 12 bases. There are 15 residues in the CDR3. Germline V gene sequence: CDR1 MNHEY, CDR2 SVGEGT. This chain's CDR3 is CASSYLGGGAYEQYF. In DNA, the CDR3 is TGTGCCAGCAGTTACTTAGGGGGAGGGGCCTACGAGCAGTACTTC.

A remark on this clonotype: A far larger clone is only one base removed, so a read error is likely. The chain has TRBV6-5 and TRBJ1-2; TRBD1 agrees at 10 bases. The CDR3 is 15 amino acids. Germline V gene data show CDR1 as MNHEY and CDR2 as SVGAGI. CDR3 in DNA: TGTGCCAGCAGCCCAAGGGACAGGGGAAACTATGGCCACACCTTC. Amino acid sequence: CASSPRDRGNYGHTF.

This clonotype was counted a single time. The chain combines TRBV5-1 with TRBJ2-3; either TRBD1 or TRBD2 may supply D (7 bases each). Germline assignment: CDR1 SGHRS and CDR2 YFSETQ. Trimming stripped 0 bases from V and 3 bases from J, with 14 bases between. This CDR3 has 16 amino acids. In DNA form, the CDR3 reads TGCGCCAGCAGCTTGGGCAACCAGGGGGGGACAGATACGCAGTATTTT. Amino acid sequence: CASSLGNQGGTDTQYF.

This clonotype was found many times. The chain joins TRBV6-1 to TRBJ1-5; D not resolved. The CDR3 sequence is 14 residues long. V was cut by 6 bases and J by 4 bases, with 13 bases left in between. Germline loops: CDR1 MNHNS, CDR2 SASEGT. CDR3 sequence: CASSDNGYNQPQHF. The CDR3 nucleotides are TGTGCCAGCAGCGATAACGGGTATAATCAGCCCCAGCATTTT.

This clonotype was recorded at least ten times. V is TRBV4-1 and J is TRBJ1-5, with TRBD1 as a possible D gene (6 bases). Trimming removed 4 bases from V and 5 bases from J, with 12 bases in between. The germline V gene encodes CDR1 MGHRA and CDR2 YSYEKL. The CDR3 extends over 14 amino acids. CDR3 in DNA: TGCGCCAGCAGCCGGAACAGGGTAGATCAGCCCCAGCATTTT. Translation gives CASSRNRVDQPQHF.

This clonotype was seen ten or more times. The CDR3 here is CASSQEIGTPGTDTQYF. CDR3 bases: TGTGCCAGCAGCCAAGAAATAGGGACCCCAGGCACAGATACGCAGTATTTT. The chain has TRBV3-1 and TRBJ2-3; the D gene could be TRBD1 or TRBD2 (5 bases each). CDR3 length: 17 residues. The germline gives CDR1 LGHDT, CDR2 YNNKEL (reference sequence). V was pared by 0 bases and J by 1 base, with 14 bases between.

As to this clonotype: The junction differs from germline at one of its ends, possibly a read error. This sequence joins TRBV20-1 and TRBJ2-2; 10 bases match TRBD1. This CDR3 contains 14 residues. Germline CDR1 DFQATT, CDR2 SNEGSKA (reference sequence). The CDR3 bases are TGCAGTGCTCCGGGACAGGGGTCCACCGCGGAGCTGTTTTTT. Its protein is CSAPGQGSTAELFF.

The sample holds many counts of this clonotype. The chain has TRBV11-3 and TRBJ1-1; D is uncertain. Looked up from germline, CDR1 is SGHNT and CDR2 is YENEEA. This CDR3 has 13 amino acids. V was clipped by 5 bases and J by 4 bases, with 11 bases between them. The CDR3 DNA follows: TGTGCCAGCAGCACCCCAGTGATCACTGAAGCTTTCTTT. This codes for CASSTPVITEAFF. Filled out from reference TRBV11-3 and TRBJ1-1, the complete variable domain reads EAGVVQSPRYKIIEKKQPVAFWCNPISGHNTLYWYLQNLGQGPELLIRYENEEAVDDSQLPKDRFSAERLKGVDSTLKIQPAELGDSAVYLCASSTPVITEAFFGQGTRLTVV.

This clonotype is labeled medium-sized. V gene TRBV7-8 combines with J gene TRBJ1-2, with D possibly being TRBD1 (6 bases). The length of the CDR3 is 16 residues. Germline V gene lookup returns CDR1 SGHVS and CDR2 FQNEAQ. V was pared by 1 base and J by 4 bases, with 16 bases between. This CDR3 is CASSLGIGQYSYGYTF. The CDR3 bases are TGTGCCAGCAGCTTAGGTATAGGACAGTACAGCTATGGCTACACCTTC.

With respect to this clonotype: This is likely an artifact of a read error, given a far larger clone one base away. The CDR3 bases are TGCAGTGCTAGACTATATACCGGGACTAGCGGGAGGAATGAGCATTTCTTC. Its translation is CSARLYTGTSGRNEHFF. This chain uses TRBV20-1 with TRBJ2-4, with 15 bases fitting TRBD2. This CDR3 has 17 amino acids. Germline CDR1 is DFQATT and CDR2 is SNEGSKA (reference sequence).

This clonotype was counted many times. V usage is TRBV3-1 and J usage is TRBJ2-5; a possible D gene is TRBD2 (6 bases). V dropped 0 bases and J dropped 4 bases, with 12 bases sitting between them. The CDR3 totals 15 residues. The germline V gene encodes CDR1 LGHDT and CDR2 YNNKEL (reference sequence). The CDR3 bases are TGTGCCAGCAGCCAAGATCCGGGAGCGAGAGAGACCCAGTACTTC. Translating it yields CASSQDPGARETQYF.

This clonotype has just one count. The DNA for the CDR3 is TGTGCCAGCAGTTTGCCGGGTCAGCCCCAGCATTTT. Encoded protein: CASSLPGQPQHF. The J gene is TRBJ1-5, the V gene TRBV28; no firm D call. Deletions cut 3 bases from V and 6 bases from J, with 6 bases between. The length of the CDR3 is 12 residues. From germline, CDR1 is MDHEN and CDR2 SYDVKM. Together with reference TRBV28 and TRBJ1-5, the CDR3 gives the full variable domain: DVKVTQSSRYLVKRTGEKVFLECVQDMDHENMFWYRQDPGLGLRLIYFSYDVKMKEKGDIPEGYSVSREKKERFSLILESASTNQTSMYLCASSLPGQPQHFGDGTRLSIL.

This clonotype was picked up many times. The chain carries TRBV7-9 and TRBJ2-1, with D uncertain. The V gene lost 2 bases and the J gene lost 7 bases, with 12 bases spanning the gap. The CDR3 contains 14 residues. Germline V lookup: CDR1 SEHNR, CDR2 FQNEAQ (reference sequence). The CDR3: CASSLYRPENEQFF. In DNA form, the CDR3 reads TGTGCCAGCAGCTTATACCGGCCAGAAAATGAGCAGTTCTTC.

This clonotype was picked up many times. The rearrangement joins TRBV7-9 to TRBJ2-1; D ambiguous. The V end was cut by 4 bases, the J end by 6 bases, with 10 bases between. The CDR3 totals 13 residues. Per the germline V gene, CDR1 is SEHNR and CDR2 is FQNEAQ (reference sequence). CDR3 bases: TGTGCCAGCAGCTCCGCCGCCGGCAATGAGCAGTTCTTC. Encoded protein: CASSSAAGNEQFF.

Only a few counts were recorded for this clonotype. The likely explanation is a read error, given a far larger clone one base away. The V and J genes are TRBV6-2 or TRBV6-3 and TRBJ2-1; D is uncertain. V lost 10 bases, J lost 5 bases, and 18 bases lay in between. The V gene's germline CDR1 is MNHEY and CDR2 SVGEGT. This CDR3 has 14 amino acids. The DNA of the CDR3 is TGTGCCACCAGCGTGATTGGAGAACACAATGAGCAGTTCTTC. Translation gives CATSVIGEHNEQFF.

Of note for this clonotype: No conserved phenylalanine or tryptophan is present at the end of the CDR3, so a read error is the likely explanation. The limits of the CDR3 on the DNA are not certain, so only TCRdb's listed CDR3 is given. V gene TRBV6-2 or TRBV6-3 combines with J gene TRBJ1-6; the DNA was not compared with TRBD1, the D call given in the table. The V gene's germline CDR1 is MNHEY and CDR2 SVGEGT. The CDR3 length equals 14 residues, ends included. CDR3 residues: CASSEALGESPPHL.

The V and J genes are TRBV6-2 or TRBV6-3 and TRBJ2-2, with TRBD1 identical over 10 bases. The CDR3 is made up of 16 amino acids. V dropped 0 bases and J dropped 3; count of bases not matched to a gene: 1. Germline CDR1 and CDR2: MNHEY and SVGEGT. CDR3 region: CASSYSGTGDTGELFF. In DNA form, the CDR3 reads TGTGCCAGCAGTTACTCCGGGACAGGGGACACCGGGGAGCTGTTTTTT.

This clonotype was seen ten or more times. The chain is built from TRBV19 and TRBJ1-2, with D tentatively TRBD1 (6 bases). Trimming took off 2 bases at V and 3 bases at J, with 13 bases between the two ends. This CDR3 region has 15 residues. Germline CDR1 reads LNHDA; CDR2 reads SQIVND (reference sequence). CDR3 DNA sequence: TGTGCCAGTAGTATATTTCCCCGGACAGACTATGGCTACACCTTC. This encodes CASSIFPRTDYGYTF.

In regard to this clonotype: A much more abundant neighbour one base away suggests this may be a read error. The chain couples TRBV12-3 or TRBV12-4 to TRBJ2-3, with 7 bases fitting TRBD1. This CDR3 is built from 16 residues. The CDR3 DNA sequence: TGTGCCAGCATTTTAGTGAGAAGGGGGCATGGAGATACGCGGTATTTT. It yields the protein CASILVRRGHGDTRYF.